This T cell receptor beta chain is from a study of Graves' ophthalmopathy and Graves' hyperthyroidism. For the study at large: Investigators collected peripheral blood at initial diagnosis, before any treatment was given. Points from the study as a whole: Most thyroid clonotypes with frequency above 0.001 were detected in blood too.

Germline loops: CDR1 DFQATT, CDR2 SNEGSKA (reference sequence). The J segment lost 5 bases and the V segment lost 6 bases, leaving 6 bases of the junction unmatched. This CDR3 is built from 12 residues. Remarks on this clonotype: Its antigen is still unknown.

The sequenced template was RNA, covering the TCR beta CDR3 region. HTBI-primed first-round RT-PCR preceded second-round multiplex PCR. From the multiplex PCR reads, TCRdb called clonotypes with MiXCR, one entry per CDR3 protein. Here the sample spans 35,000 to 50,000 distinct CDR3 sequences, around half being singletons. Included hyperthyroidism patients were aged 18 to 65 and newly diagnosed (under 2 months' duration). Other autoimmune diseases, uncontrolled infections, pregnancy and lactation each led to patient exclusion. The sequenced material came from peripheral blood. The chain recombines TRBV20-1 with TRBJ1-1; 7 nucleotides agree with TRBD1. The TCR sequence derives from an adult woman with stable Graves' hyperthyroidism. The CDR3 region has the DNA TGCAGTGCCGTGCGACAGGGAACTGAAGCTTTCTTT. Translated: CSAVRQGTEAFF.